This entry lists 14 T cell receptor beta chains sequenced from one sample in a study of technical replicates of blood from a few donors. Measured with immunoSEQ multiplex PCR; TCRdb has only the in-frame clones, and not every one. The sample contains approximately 84,000 clones, roughly 98% of which appear only once. Input material: T cells isolated from PBMCs. The origin of the receptors is a human donor in good health.

This rearrangement joins TRBV18 to TRBJ2-1, with a tentative D call TRBD2 (6 bases). The germline gives CDR1 KGHSH, CDR2 LQKENI. The CDR3 spans 15 residues. V was pared by 8 bases and J by 7 bases, with 21 bases between. The CDR3 loop reads CASPSGEAEGNEQFF. The DNA for the CDR3 is TGTGCCAGCCCGTCCGGGGAGGCAGAGGGGAATGAGCAGTTCTTC. Looking up the rest from reference TRBV18 and TRBJ2-1 gives the full variable domain: NAGVMQNPRHLVRRRGQEARLRCSPMKGHSHVYWYRQLPEEGLKFMVYLQKENIIDESGMPKERFSAEFPKEGPSILRIQQVVRGDSAAYFCASPSGEAEGNEQFFGPGTRLTVL.

The chain uses TRBV4-1 and TRBJ2-7, with 8 bases matching TRBD1. J was trimmed by 3 bases and V by 6 bases; bases with no gene match: 10. CDR1 MGHRA and CDR2 YSYEKL come from the germline V gene. The CDR3 runs 15 residues. CDR3 sequence reads: CASSPGQGFIYEQYF. CDR3 DNA sequence: TGCGCCAGCAGTCCCGGACAGGGATTCATCTACGAGCAGTACTTC.

The genes are TRBV5-8 and TRBJ2-7; maybe TRBD1 (6 bases). The length of the CDR3 is 15 residues. V was shortened by 4 bases and J by 3 bases, with 17 bases between the two germline ends. The germline V gene has CDR1 SGHTS and CDR2 YDEGEE. Here the CDR3 reads CASSTPWTVHYEQYF. The DNA for the CDR3 is TGTGCCAGCAGCACCCCCTGGACAGTACACTACGAGCAGTACTTC.

This chain connects TRBV5-1 to TRBJ2-7; D is ambiguous. The germline V gene encodes CDR1 SGHRS and CDR2 YFSETQ. The germline V and J ends were trimmed by 0 bases and 3 bases, with 13 bases remaining between them. There are 15 residues in the CDR3. The CDR3 DNA reads as TGCGCCAGCAGCTTGGATGCCTCAACGGGCTACGAGCAGTACTTC. Its translation: CASSLDASTGYEQYF.

This chain connects TRBV6-4 to TRBJ2-1, with 9 bases matching TRBD2. V lost 0 bases and J lost 15; bases outside the gene matches: 6. The CDR3 has 13 amino acids. In germline, CDR1 is MRHNA, CDR2 SNTAGT. CDR3 DNA sequence: TGTGCCAGCAGTGACTCCGGGACTAGCCTGCCGTTCTTC. Translated: CASSDSGTSLPFF.

This rearrangement joins TRBV2 to TRBJ2-1; a weak D match, TRBD2 (6 bases). The CDR3 covers 11 residues. Trimming shortened V by 6 bases and J by 7 bases, and 7 bases separated the two germline ends. CDR1 is SNHLY, CDR2 FYNNEI, per germline. CDR3: CASSRGNEQFF. The CDR3 DNA reads as TGTGCCAGCAGCCGGGGGAATGAGCAGTTCTTC.

This clone has just a few counts. The chain couples TRBV6-5 to TRBJ1-1; no reliable D call. Germline V gene lookup returns CDR1 MNHEY and CDR2 SVGAGI. The germline V and J ends were trimmed by 0 bases and 3 bases, with 8 bases remaining between them. This CDR3 is 14 amino acids long. The CDR3: CASSYSISDTEAFF. The CDR3 bases are TGTGCCAGCAGTTACTCTATTTCGGACACTGAAGCTTTCTTT.

The chain has TRBV15 and TRBJ1-4; D remains ambiguous. Germline V gene data show CDR1 as LNHNV and CDR2 as YYDKDF (reference sequence). V lost 0 bases, J lost 3 bases, and 14 bases lay in between. The CDR3 contains 17 residues. CDR3 nucleotides: TGTGCCACCAGCAGAGATCTGATGGCAGAACCTAATGAAAAACTGTTTTTT. Translated, it gives CATSRDLMAEPNEKLFF.

The rearrangement joins TRBV7-3 to TRBJ2-3, with a possible D match to TRBD2 (5 bases). Trimming shortened V by 4 bases and J by 4 bases, and 15 bases separated the two germline ends. CDR1 is SGHTA and CDR2 is FQGTGA in the germline V gene. The length of the CDR3 is 15 residues. CDR3 DNA sequence: TGTGCCAGCAGCTCCTACGGAGGAGCCTCAGATACGCAGTATTTT. As protein: CASSSYGGASDTQYF.

The V and J genes are TRBV10-1 and TRBJ2-1; 11 positions agree with TRBD1. Looked up from germline, CDR1 is WNHNN and CDR2 is SYGVQD (reference sequence). The length of the CDR3 is 16 residues. Trimming at V came to 6 bases and at J to 8 bases, leaving 12 bases not matched to a gene. This CDR3 is CASSLSGTGGSDEQFF. DNA of the CDR3: TGCGCCAGCAGCTTATCCGGGACAGGGGGATCGGATGAGCAGTTCTTC.

V is TRBV7-9 and J is TRBJ1-4; tentative D call: TRBD1 (6 bases). The CDR3 has 15 residues. Trimming removed 5 bases at V and 5 bases at J, with 15 bases between. Germline loops: CDR1 SEHNR, CDR2 FQNEAQ (reference sequence). The CDR3 bases are TGTGCCAGCAGCCCACTCGACAGGATGAATGAAAAACTGTTTTTT. Translating it yields CASSPLDRMNEKLFF.

V gene TRBV4-1 combines with J gene TRBJ2-7, with unresolved D. This CDR3 has 13 residues. With 1 base removed from V and 2 bases from J, the gap between germline ends came to 6 bases. Germline V gene lookup returns CDR1 MGHRA and CDR2 YSYEKL. CDR3 sequence (DNA): TGCGCCAGCAGCCAAGGACGGGCCTACGAGCAGTACTTC. Its translation: CASSQGRAYEQYF.

The CDR3 region has the DNA TGTGCCAGCAGTTTGACTAAAAACATTCAGTACTTC. Protein sequence: CASSLTKNIQYF. The genes are TRBV28 and TRBJ2-4; D is ambiguous. The germline gives CDR1 MDHEN, CDR2 SYDVKM. V lost 3 bases, J lost 4 bases, and 4 bases lay in between. The CDR3 runs 12 residues. The full variable domain, rest sourced from reference TRBV28 and TRBJ2-4, is DVKVTQSSRYLVKRTGEKVFLECVQDMDHENMFWYRQDPGLGLRLIYFSYDVKMKEKGDIPEGYSVSREKKERFSLILESASTNQTSMYLCASSLTKNIQYFGAGTRLSVL.

The V and J genes are TRBV7-9 and TRBJ2-7; 16 bases match TRBD2. V lost 3 bases to trimming and J lost 2 bases; unmatched junction nucleotides: 7. The CDR3 consists of 18 residues. Germline V lookup: CDR1 SEHNR, CDR2 FQNEAQ (reference sequence). The CDR3 sequence is CASSFSGTSGRVTYEQYF. The CDR3 DNA reads as TGTGCCAGCAGCTTTTCCGGGACTAGCGGGAGGGTTACCTACGAGCAGTACTTC.